The present T cell receptor (beta chain) was sequenced within a study of T cell responses to AZD1222 COVID-19 vaccine listed by TCRdb under 2021. Concerning the study at large: AZD1222 recipients whose second dose came at about 4 weeks and those whose second dose came at about 12 weeks were combined into one group, since spike-specific TCR depth and breadth did not differ between the two schedules. TCR sequencing was performed for fewer than 250 trial participants, of whom 200 to 210 were given two doses of AZD1222 and 26 were given two doses of MenACWY control vaccine. Trial participants were enrolled into age subgroups of 18-55, 56-69 and 70-plus years, which contained around 150, 29 and 61 TCR-sequenced participants, respectively.

Sample time point, as interpreted from the label and publication: baseline before first vaccination. Vaccinee samples came from UK trials COV001 and COV002, including a single-blind randomized controlled phase 2/3 trial of AZD1222 (ChAdOx1 nCoV-19) in healthy adults. For TCRbeta chain sequencing, PBMC samples from trial participants were taken at day 0 and at day 28 after the second dose. On the study overall, not on this receptor specifically: Most participants were white British and females outnumbered males, and the authors suggested that clonal diversity may have been underestimated. Spike-specific TCR breadth and depth rose significantly after two AZD1222 doses compared with day 0 and with MenACWY recipients. The 56-69-year group was small, and its depth increase did not reach significance, likely because of low power. No day 14 peak-response samples were available, so repertoires were characterized only after the peak T cell response. Vaccine-associated CD4 TCRs spanned the whole spike protein, with dominant responses in regions 160-218 and 743-854. Conclusions about previously exposed vaccinees are limited because only a handful of AZD1222 recipients were SARS-CoV-2 seropositive at baseline. Epitopes outside the regions mutated in the B.1.351 and B.1.1.7 variants were reportedly recognized by nearly half of the unique spike-specific TCRs.

Per the germline V gene, SGHTA is the CDR1 and FQGNSA is the CDR2. The junction carries 10 bases between V and J, which are trimmed by 5 bases and 0 bases respectively. The CDR3 runs 15 amino acids, cysteine and phenylalanine included. CDR3 DNA only is kept here, 45 bases in frame from base 1. The CDR3 regions of human TCRbeta chains were analyzed by immunosequencing. As for how the authors treated the data: TCRs in the repertoires were matched against a reference library of SARS-CoV-2-specific TCRs that had been generated with the MIRA antigen-specificity platform. Breadth was defined as the fraction of unique TCRs that were SARS-CoV-2-associated, and depth was defined as the fraction of total T cells that were SARS-CoV-2-associated. Using the MIRA data, each spike-specific TCR was assigned both to the spike region to which the TCR was reactive and to a CD4 or CD8 class. Log10-transformed breadth and depth values were compared by one-way ANOVA with Sidak's multiple comparisons tests. Not all clones reach the TCRdb copy of this immuneACCESS table, which keeps in-frame sequences only. Checked studies attribute under half of the gap to unresolved V genes and leave the rest unexplained. V, J and clone size were drawn from that table, and D and trimming were deduced from the DNA. The sample table records around 120,000 clones; about 90% of these occur just once. The ten largest account for 13% to 15% of the sample.

Turning to this clone: What this receptor recognizes is not known. No quality values exist for individual bases; no much larger clone is one base distant.

The chain employs TRBV7-2 and TRBJ1-4; the D gene remains uncertain. The TCR comes from an adult in good health. The sequences come from peripheral blood, collected on day 0 of AZD1222 vaccination. The CDR3: CASSTQASTNEKLFF. The sequenced DNA: TGTGCCAGCAGCACGCAGGCTTCAACTAATGAAAAACTGTTTTTT.